This T cell receptor beta chain is from a study of blood T cell repertoires in COVID-19. Study context: The analysed material was cDNA or gDNA that came from T cells, B-cell-depleted T cells, or PBMCs.

Authors' processing steps: Nucleated cell counts were estimated from reference gene primer amplification. Using immunoSEQ multiplex PCR, the repertoire was profiled, and TCRdb retains in-frame clones only, with some absent. The DNA gave D and trimming, while V, J and clone size come from that table. The sample contains some 200,000 clones, 84% of which appear only once. Trimming at V came to 1 base and at J to 1 base, leaving 3 bases not matched to a gene. Germline V CDR1 and CDR2: MNHEY, SMNVEV (reference sequence). CDR3 length: 15 amino acids. Those who participated ranged in age from 18 to 89 years and resided in 20 to 30 US areas. Cohort allocation depended upon clinical history that participants reported.

The sample taken for sequencing was PBMCs or T cells enriched from blood (not recorded which). This clonotype was obtained from a man aged 35 to 55 who had recovered from COVID-19. The chain couples TRBV27 to TRBJ2-5; 7 bases map to TRBD1. This CDR3 is CASSLFGDSQETQYF. In DNA, the CDR3 is TGTGCCAGCAGTTTATTCGGGGACAGCCAAGAGACCCAGTACTTC.